This entry is about one T cell receptor (beta chain). This specimen comes from a study of tumor T cells in aggressive B-cell lymphoma. Profiled with immunoSEQ multiplex PCR; TCRdb holds only in-frame clones, not every one. The table has 3,000 to 4,000 clones, about 94% seen once. The sequencing sample was made of tumor tissue. This clonotype was obtained from an adult with diffuse large B cell lymphoma.

This CDR3 reads CASSPTGTVLRQYF. For the CDR3, the DNA is TGCGCCAGCAGCCCTACCGGGACAGTTCTAAGACAGTACTTC. The rearrangement links TRBV5-1 to TRBJ2-7; 7 nucleotides agree with TRBD1. This CDR3 is 14 amino acids long. Germline trimming cut 4 bases from V and 10 bases from J; bases unmatched to any gene: 14. Germline V gene lookup returns CDR1 SGHRS and CDR2 YFSETQ.